Given below is one T cell receptor beta chain in context. This specimen comes from a study of technical replicates of blood from a handful of donors. The germline V gene encodes CDR1 MNHEY and CDR2 SVGAGI. The CDR3 runs 15 residues. The V end was cut by 4 bases, the J end by 3 bases, with 12 bases between. Using immunoSEQ multiplex PCR, the repertoire was profiled, and TCRdb retains in-frame clones only, with some absent. Here the sample spans roughly 72,000 clones, approximately 93% being singletons. The rearrangement joins TRBV6-5 to TRBJ2-2; unclear D gene. The sequencing sample was made of T cells isolated from PBMCs. The clonotype was recovered from a human donor in good health. The CDR3 DNA sequence: TGTGCCAGCAGTTTAATGGGCCCCGACACCGGGGAGCTGTTTTTT. Its translation: CASSLMGPDTGELFF.